One sample yielded the 11 T cell receptor beta chains listed below, sequenced in a study of OX40 agonist ivuxolimab in advanced cancers. TCRdb's copy holds only in-frame clones and misses some; the assay was immunoSEQ multiplex PCR. The sample lists under 80,000 clones; around 87% were seen once. This specimen consisted of CD4+ or CD8+ T cells sorted from blood, obtained in a trial of the OX40 agonist ivuxolimab. These receptors were collected from an adult with an advanced solid tumor such as melanoma, head and neck, liver or kidney cancer.

V gene TRBV2 combines with J gene TRBJ2-1; 11 nucleotides align to TRBD2. Per the germline V gene, CDR1 is SNHLY and CDR2 is FYNNEI. The CDR3 loop spans 15 amino acids. V lost 6 bases, J lost 4 bases, and 5 bases stayed unmatched. The CDR3 DNA is TGTGCCAGCAGAACCCTAGCGGGAGGTTACAATGAGCAGTTCTTC. It translates to CASRTLAGGYNEQFF.

The chain carries TRBV7-9 and TRBJ2-7; TRBD1 matches at 11 bases. V was clipped by 5 bases and J by 5 bases; unmatched bases: 11. The CDR3 is 16 residues long. Germline CDR1 and CDR2: SEHNR and FQNEAQ (reference sequence). The CDR3 protein is CASSPGQGGGRNEQYF. CDR3 DNA: TGTGCCAGCAGCCCGGGACAGGGGGGCGGCAGGAACGAGCAGTACTTC.

This clone was counted a few times. The chain uses TRBV6-5 and TRBJ1-1, with D perhaps matching TRBD1 (6 bases). The CDR3 runs 14 residues. Looked up from germline, CDR1 is MNHEY and CDR2 is SVGAGI. The V end lost 6 bases, the J end lost 5 bases, and 16 bases lay between the germline ends. The CDR3 sequence: CASRSSTGRTEAFF. The CDR3 DNA follows: TGTGCCAGCAGGAGTAGCACAGGGAGGACTGAAGCTTTCTTT.

This chain links TRBV14 with TRBJ2-1; 8 bases are shared with TRBD2. The V gene end was trimmed by 2 bases and the J gene end by 10 bases; junction bases not matched to a gene: 16. CDR3 length equals 17 residues. In germline, CDR1 is SGHDN, CDR2 FVKESK. CDR3 nucleotides: TGTGCCAGCAGCCAATCCCCACTAGCGGCCCCTCTTTGGGAGCAGTTCTTC. It yields the protein CASSQSPLAAPLWEQFF.

The chain recombines TRBV29-1 with TRBJ2-1, with TRBD2 as a possible D gene (6 bases). CDR1 SQVTM and CDR2 ANQGSEA come from the germline V gene. The ends were cut back, 5 bases at V and 7 bases at J, with 15 bases in the middle. The CDR3 loop spans 13 amino acids. CDR3 region: CSVNSLASNEQFF. DNA of the CDR3: TGCAGCGTTAACTCGCTAGCGTCGAATGAGCAGTTCTTC.

The chain recombines TRBV15 with TRBJ2-1, with TRBD2 matching 10 bases. The CDR3 has 16 residues. V lost 3 bases to trimming and J lost 8 bases; unmatched junction nucleotides: 10. CDR1 is LNHNV and CDR2 is YYDKDF in the germline V gene (reference sequence). CDR3 amino acids: CATSSRTSGFGYEQFF. Written as DNA, the CDR3 is TGTGCCACCAGCAGTCGGACTAGCGGTTTTGGGTATGAGCAGTTCTTC.

The J gene is TRBJ2-5, the V gene TRBV11-3, with 7 bases aligning to TRBD1. This CDR3 is built from 12 residues. Germline trimming cut 4 bases from V and 5 bases from J; bases unmatched to any gene: 1. Germline-derived CDR1 and CDR2 are SGHNT and YENEEA. CDR3 coding DNA: TGTGCCAGCAGCTCGACAGGGGAGACCCAGTACTTC. It codes for CASSSTGETQYF.

V is TRBV20-1 and J is TRBJ1-2, with D unclear. Germline-derived CDR1 and CDR2 are DFQATT and SNEGSKA (reference sequence). The CDR3 runs to 10 residues. Trimming took 0 bases from V and 12 from J, leaving 8 bases between them. The DNA of the CDR3 is TGCAGTGCTAGAGATCTCCGGAACACCTTC. It translates to CSARDLRNTF.

The V gene is TRBV30, the J gene TRBJ2-7; TRBD2 matches at 7 bases. Losses at the gene ends were 4 bases for V and 6 bases for J; bases not matched to a gene: 12. CDR1 and CDR2 from the germline V gene are GTSNPN and SVGIG (reference sequence). The CDR3 is 14 residues long. For the CDR3, the DNA is TGTGCCTGGACCGTACGGGGGGAGAGTCTCGAGCAGTACTTC. It is translated as CAWTVRGESLEQYF.

This clone was counted between two and nine times. The V and J genes are TRBV28 and TRBJ1-1, with TRBD1 matching over 7 bases. V gave up 3 bases and J gave up 0 bases; unmatched junction bases: 10. Germline V lookup: CDR1 MDHEN, CDR2 SYDVKM. The CDR3 is 17 amino acids. CDR3 nucleotide sequence: TGTGCCAGCAGTTTCGGTGGGAGGGGGCGCGTGAACACTGAAGCTTTCTTT. Protein: CASSFGGRGRVNTEAFF.

V usage is TRBV28 and J usage is TRBJ1-1; a possible D gene is TRBD1 (6 bases). CDR3 length equals 15 residues. V lost 2 bases and J lost 2, with 12 bases in between. Germline assignment: CDR1 MDHEN and CDR2 SYDVKM. The CDR3 protein is CASSLIRTENTEAFF. The CDR3 DNA is TGTGCCAGCAGTTTAATTCGGACAGAAAACACTGAAGCTTTCTTT.